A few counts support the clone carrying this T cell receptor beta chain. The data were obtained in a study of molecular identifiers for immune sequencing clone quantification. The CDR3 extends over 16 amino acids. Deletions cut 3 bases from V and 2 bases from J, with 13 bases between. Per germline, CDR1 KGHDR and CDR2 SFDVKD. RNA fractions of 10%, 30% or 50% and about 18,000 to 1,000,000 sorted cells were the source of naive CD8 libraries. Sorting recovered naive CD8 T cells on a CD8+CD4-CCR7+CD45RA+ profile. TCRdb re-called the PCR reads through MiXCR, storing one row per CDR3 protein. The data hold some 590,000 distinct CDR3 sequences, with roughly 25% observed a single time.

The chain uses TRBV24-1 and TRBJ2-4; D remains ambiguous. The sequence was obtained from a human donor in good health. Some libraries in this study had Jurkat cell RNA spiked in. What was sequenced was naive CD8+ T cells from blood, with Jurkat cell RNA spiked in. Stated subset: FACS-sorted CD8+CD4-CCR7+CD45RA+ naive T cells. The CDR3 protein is CATSDTDRRSKNIQYF. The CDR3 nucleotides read TGTGCCACCAGTGATACGGACCGCCGGTCCAAAAACATTCAGTACTTC.